Given below is one TCR beta chain in context. What it binds is unknown. This CDR3 region has 18 residues. Trimming left V 0 bases short and J 0 bases short, with 15 bases between. The germline gives CDR1 LGHNA, CDR2 YNFKEQ. Assay: immunoSEQ multiplex PCR; the TCRdb copy retains only in-frame clones and omits some. In the table there are 100,000 to 150,000 clones, approximately 88% of which are singletons. The sample comes from a study of cytomegalovirus exposure and HLA in healthy donors. For the study at large: Both the roughly 120 validation repertoires and the approximately 670 first-cohort repertoires used the same platform, as reported by a later analysis.

General study results and limits: Whilst most TCR sequences proved rare, a subset of public TCRs occurred across many donors. Subsequent analysis revealed that first-cohort TCR clusters tended to co-occur in the 120 or so validation repertoires. Accounts indicate the classifier identified cytomegalovirus status with strong specificity and sensitivity.

The specimen was PBMCs. The rearrangement uses TRBV4-2 and TRBJ1-3; no clear D gene. This receptor was identified in a woman between 18 and 29 years old in good health and CMV-seronegative. The CDR3 region has the DNA TGTGCCAGCAGCCAAGATTTTGTCGCAGTCTCCTCTGGAAACACCATATATTTT. Its translation: CASSQDFVAVSSGNTIYF.